The 6 T cell receptor beta chains in this list originate from one sample, sequenced in a study of T-cell reconstitution after alpha-beta-depleted transplantation in children listed by TCRdb under 2016. Libraries were constructed by PCR. Sequenced on an Illumina HiSeq 2500. To normalize quantification of the TCRbeta repertoire, the TCR libraries were built with molecular barcoding that relied on unique molecular identifiers. Through fastp at Q25 and MiXCR, TCRdb rebuilt clones from the public reads, retaining in-frame beta chains. Each entry is one CDR3 protein sequence, shown with its most common DNA and genes. The table for this sample lists roughly 590,000 distinct CDR3 sequences; approximately 17% of them were counted only once. The top ten constitute about 1.1% of the sample. Specimen: PBMCs from the stem cell graft donor, collected from the stem cell graft. The receptor source for this set is a human donor who donated a stem cell graft to a child with acute myeloid leukemia.

This clonotype was observed at least ten times. V is TRBV10-1 and J is TRBJ2-3; the D gene is possibly TRBD2 (7 bases). V lost 2 bases and J 0 bases, leaving 9 bases between the germline ends. Germline CDR1 reads WNHNN; CDR2 reads SYGVQD (reference sequence). The CDR3 runs to 15 residues. The CDR3 DNA sequence: TGCGCCAGCAGTGAGAAGGGGGGGAGCACAGATACGCAGTATTTT. Amino acids: CASSEKGGSTDTQYF.

This chain joins TRBV5-1 and TRBJ2-5, with a weak D call TRBD1 (6 bases). Germline V gives CDR1 SGHRS, CDR2 YFSETQ. Trimming took off 4 bases at V and 3 bases at J, with 13 bases between the two ends. This CDR3 is built from 14 residues. CDR3 sequence reads: CASSPIRGEETQYF. As DNA, the CDR3 is TGCGCCAGCAGCCCCATCAGGGGAGAAGAGACCCAGTACTTC.

This rearrangement joins TRBV7-6 to TRBJ2-1; 8 bases are a match to TRBD2. This CDR3 has 16 amino acids. Looked up from germline, CDR1 is SGHVS and CDR2 is FNYEAQ. Germline trimming cut 1 base from V and 6 bases from J; bases unmatched to any gene: 8. In DNA, the CDR3 is TGTGCCAGCAGCTTAGTGACGGGGGGGCCGGGCAATGAGCAGTTCTTC. This translates into CASSLVTGGPGNEQFF.

The chain joins TRBV20-1 to TRBJ2-1; 7 bases map to TRBD2. The V segment lost 2 bases and the J segment 0 bases; nucleotides outside the gene matches: 19. CDR1 is DFQATT, CDR2 SNEGSKA, per germline (reference sequence). The CDR3 runs to 20 residues. The CDR3 loop reads CSARRLAGMKLDSSYNEQFF. DNA of the CDR3: TGCAGTGCTAGAAGACTAGCAGGGATGAAGTTAGATAGCTCCTACAATGAGCAGTTCTTC.

This clonotype was seen only a few times. CDR3 DNA sequence: TGTGCCAGCCGGAGGGGGTTAGGTAACGGATCACCCCTCCACTTT. Amino acid sequence: CASRRGLGNGSPLHF. The chain is built from TRBV27 and TRBJ1-6, with a weak D call TRBD1 (6 bases). CDR1 MNHEY and CDR2 SMNVEV come from the germline V gene (reference sequence). The CDR3 is made up of 15 amino acids. Trimming removed 8 bases at V and 10 bases at J, with 21 bases between.

This clonotype has a handful of counts. The chain combines TRBV10-3 with TRBJ2-5; D possibly corresponds to TRBD2 (6 bases). V shed 0 bases and J shed 4 bases, with 12 bases lying between them. The CDR3 spans 15 residues. Germline V CDR1 and CDR2: ENHRY, SYGVKD. The CDR3 sequence: CAISESREDGETQYF. The CDR3 nucleotides read TGTGCCATCAGTGAGTCGAGGGAGGACGGAGAGACCCAGTACTTC.